Below are 18 T cell receptor beta chains sequenced from a single sample in a study of beta chain features in type 1 diabetes. Expressed TCRB transcripts were sequenced because the isolated RNA had all been reverse transcribed beforehand. Clones were read by immunoSEQ multiplex PCR, and TCRdb kept only the in-frame ones, dropping some. This table holds approximately 360,000 clones, roughly 12% found once. Points from the study as a whole: Within each of all four CD4+ subsets, Type 1 diabetes patients had TCRB CDR3s that were moderately but significantly shorter.

Their antigens remain unidentified. Sequencing was done on a sample of naive CD4+ T cells from blood. These receptors came from a woman aged 18 to 35 with type 1 diabetes.

This clone was recorded a few times. The chain is built from TRBV28 and TRBJ1-5; D is unclear. CDR3 length equals 14 residues. Trimming took 1 base from V and 9 from J, leaving 13 bases between them. Germline-derived CDR1 and CDR2 are MDHEN and SYDVKM. CDR3 loop: CASSLSRAVRPQHF. The CDR3 coding sequence is TGTGCCAGCAGTTTATCCCGCGCGGTCCGGCCCCAGCATTTT.

This clone was observed a handful of times. V usage is TRBV14 and J usage is TRBJ2-7; TRBD1 matches 7 bases. V lost 4 bases and J lost 4; bases outside the gene matches: 7. The germline gives CDR1 SGHDN, CDR2 FVKESK. This CDR3 comprises 14 residues. This CDR3 reads CASSRRDSRYEQYF. CDR3 DNA: TGTGCCAGCAGCCGCCGGGACAGTAGGTACGAGCAGTACTTC. Complete variable domain (other parts from reference TRBV14 and TRBJ2-7): EAGVTQFPSHSVIEKGQTVTLRCDPISGHDNLYWYRRVMGKEIKFLLHFVKESKQDESGMPNNRFLAERTGGTYSTLKVQPAELEDSGVYFCASSRRDSRYEQYFGPGTRLTVT.

The CDR3: CASSEREGNYEQYF. DNA of the CDR3: TGTGCCAGCAGTGAGCGGGAGGGGAACTACGAGCAGTACTTC. This chain connects TRBV2 to TRBJ2-7, with 9 positions matching TRBD2. The germline gives CDR1 SNHLY, CDR2 FYNNEI. CDR3 length: 14 residues. J was trimmed by 3 bases and V by 3 bases; bases with no gene match: 3.

This clone was seen only a few times. This rearrangement joins TRBV29-1 to TRBJ1-1, with 9 positions matching TRBD1. This CDR3 contains 11 residues. Unmatched junction bases numbered 5, after V lost 8 bases and J lost 7 bases. Germline CDR1 and CDR2: SQVTM and ANQGSEA. The CDR3 bases are TGCAGCACGCCGGGACAGGGTGAAGCTTTCTTT. Amino acids: CSTPGQGEAFF.

The chain recombines TRBV7-9 with TRBJ1-1; D not resolved. The V end lost 4 bases, the J end lost 6 bases, and 15 bases lay between the germline ends. This CDR3 region has 14 residues. Germline loops: CDR1 SEHNR, CDR2 FQNEAQ (reference sequence). The CDR3 here is CASSWAEGSAEAFF. The DNA for the CDR3 is TGTGCCAGCAGCTGGGCTGAGGGTTCGGCTGAAGCTTTCTTT.

The V and J genes are TRBV28 and TRBJ1-1, with D perhaps TRBD1 (5 bases). CDR1 is MDHEN, CDR2 SYDVKM, per germline. The CDR3 length is 12 residues. Between the trimmed V and J ends, which lost 3 bases and 11 bases, there was a span of 13 bases. CDR3 in DNA: TGTGCCAGCAGTTTTTCTCAGGGAAGGGCTTTCTTT. Protein: CASSFSQGRAFF.

This clone was seen a handful of times. The chain recombines TRBV27 with TRBJ2-5, with 9 bases matching TRBD1. V lost 10 bases, J lost 4 bases, and 7 bases stayed unmatched. CDR3 length equals 13 residues. The germline CDR1 and CDR2 sequences are MNHEY and SMNVEV (reference sequence). This CDR3 is CATSQGQGETQYF. In DNA, the CDR3 is TGTGCCACCTCGCAGGGACAGGGAGAGACCCAGTACTTC.

CDR3 loop: CASSPDLTGELFF. The CDR3 DNA sequence: TGTGCCAGCAGCCCGGACTTAACCGGGGAGCTGTTTTTT. The chain joins TRBV7-9 to TRBJ2-2, with a tentative D call TRBD2 (5 bases). Per germline, CDR1 SEHNR and CDR2 FQNEAQ (reference sequence). The CDR3 extends over 13 amino acids. The V and J ends lost 5 bases and 5 bases respectively, with 9 bases between them.

This clone appeared a few times. The chain has TRBV29-1 and TRBJ2-2; a weak D match, TRBD1 (6 bases). The CDR3 is 16 amino acids. In germline, CDR1 is SQVTM, CDR2 ANQGSEA. The ends were cut back, 4 bases at V and 2 bases at J, with 17 bases in the middle. The CDR3 sequence: CSVGPNTGLNTGELFF. DNA for the CDR3: TGCAGCGTTGGCCCAAACACAGGGCTTAACACCGGGGAGCTGTTTTTT.

This clone was recorded a few times. The V and J genes are TRBV7-2 and TRBJ2-3; tentative D call: TRBD2 (6 bases). The V end was cut by 2 bases, the J end by 2 bases, with 14 bases between. Germline assignment: CDR1 SGHTA and CDR2 FQGNSA. This CDR3 contains 16 residues. Here the CDR3 reads CASSLNVGGLTDTQYF. The CDR3 bases are TGTGCCAGCAGCTTAAACGTGGGGGGACTCACAGATACGCAGTATTTT.

The sample holds a few counts of this clone. The gene calls are TRBV29-1 and TRBJ2-5; weak D call: TRBD2 (6 bases). CDR1 and CDR2 from the germline V gene are SQVTM and ANQGSEA. V was clipped by 4 bases and J by 5 bases, with 8 bases between them. The CDR3 runs 11 residues. The CDR3 DNA reads as TGCAGCGTTGGCGGGACGGAGACCCAGTACTTC. Amino acids: CSVGGTETQYF.

This chain links TRBV27 with TRBJ1-1; D is unresolved. Germline V gene sequence: CDR1 MNHEY, CDR2 SMNVEV (reference sequence). This CDR3 contains 14 residues. The germline V and J ends were trimmed by 2 bases and 0 bases, with 7 bases remaining between them. The CDR3 DNA reads TGTGCCAGCAGTTTACGAGTTCTGAACACTGAAGCTTTCTTT. Encoded protein: CASSLRVLNTEAFF.

This clone was counted a few times. The rearrangement links TRBV6-4 to TRBJ1-1; D is unclear. The CDR3 has 13 amino acids. V lost 4 bases and J lost 9, with 15 bases in between. In germline, CDR1 is MRHNA, CDR2 SNTAGT. CDR3 sequence reads: CASSADRGGKAFF. The CDR3 DNA is TGTGCCAGCAGTGCCGATCGGGGTGGCAAAGCTTTCTTT.

This chain joins TRBV28 and TRBJ2-7; D is ambiguous. The length of the CDR3 is 12 residues. The germline CDR1 and CDR2 sequences are MDHEN and SYDVKM. V was shortened by 7 bases and J by 0 bases, with 7 bases between the two germline ends. CDR3 DNA: TGTGCCAGCACCTCGAGCTCCTACGAGCAGTACTTC. Encoded protein: CASTSSSYEQYF.

This clone was detected only a few times. The genes are TRBV6-5 and TRBJ1-2, with D unclear. V was pared by 8 bases and J by 6 bases, with 16 bases between. Germline V gene data show CDR1 as MNHEY and CDR2 as SVGAGI. The CDR3 has 13 residues. This CDR3 reads CASHFPGYDGYTF. CDR3 in DNA: TGTGCCAGCCATTTTCCGGGGTATGATGGCTACACCTTC.

This CDR3 reads CASSFRGVPKETQYF. The DNA of the CDR3 is TGTGCCAGCAGTTTTCGGGGGGTACCAAAAGAGACCCAGTACTTC. This chain joins TRBV28 and TRBJ2-5, with 7 bases fitting TRBD2. Trimming removed 3 bases from V and 3 bases from J; junction bases left unmatched: 7. The germline CDR1 and CDR2 sequences are MDHEN and SYDVKM. This CDR3 has 15 amino acids. The full variable domain, rest sourced from reference TRBV28 and TRBJ2-5, is DVKVTQSSRYLVKRTGEKVFLECVQDMDHENMFWYRQDPGLGLRLIYFSYDVKMKEKGDIPEGYSVSREKKERFSLILESASTNQTSMYLCASSFRGVPKETQYFGPGTRLLVL.

This chain connects TRBV10-3 to TRBJ2-2; unclear D gene. Germline V gene lookup returns CDR1 ENHRY and CDR2 SYGVKD. CDR3 length: 14 amino acids. Trimming took 10 bases from V and 3 from J, leaving 15 bases between them. This CDR3 reads CATRPIQDTGELFF. CDR3 nucleotides: TGTGCCACGCGACCAATTCAGGACACCGGGGAGCTGTTTTTT.

This sequence joins TRBV27 and TRBJ2-6; possible D gene TRBD2, 5 bases. Germline CDR1 MNHEY, CDR2 SMNVEV (reference sequence). The germline V and J ends were trimmed by 5 bases and 11 bases, with 16 bases remaining between them. This CDR3 comprises 14 residues. The CDR3: CASSRAPYGDVLTF. CDR3 nucleotide sequence: TGTGCCAGCAGTAGGGCCCCCTACGGGGACGTCCTGACTTTC.